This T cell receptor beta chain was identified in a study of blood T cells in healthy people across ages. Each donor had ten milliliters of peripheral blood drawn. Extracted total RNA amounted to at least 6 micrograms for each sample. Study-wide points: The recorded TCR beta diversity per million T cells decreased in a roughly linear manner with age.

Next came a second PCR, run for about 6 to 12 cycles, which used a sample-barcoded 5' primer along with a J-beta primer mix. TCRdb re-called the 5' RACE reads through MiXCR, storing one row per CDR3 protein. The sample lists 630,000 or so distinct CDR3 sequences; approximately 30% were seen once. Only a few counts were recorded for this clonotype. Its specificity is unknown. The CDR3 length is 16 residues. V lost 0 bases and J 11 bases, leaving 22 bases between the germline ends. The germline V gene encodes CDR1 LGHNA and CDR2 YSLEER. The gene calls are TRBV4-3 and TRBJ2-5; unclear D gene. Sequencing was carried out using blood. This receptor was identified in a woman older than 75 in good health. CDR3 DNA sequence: TGCGCCAGCAGCCAAGATGCTGGGCTAGGGCGGAATGAGCAGTACTTC. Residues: CASSQDAGLGRNEQYF.